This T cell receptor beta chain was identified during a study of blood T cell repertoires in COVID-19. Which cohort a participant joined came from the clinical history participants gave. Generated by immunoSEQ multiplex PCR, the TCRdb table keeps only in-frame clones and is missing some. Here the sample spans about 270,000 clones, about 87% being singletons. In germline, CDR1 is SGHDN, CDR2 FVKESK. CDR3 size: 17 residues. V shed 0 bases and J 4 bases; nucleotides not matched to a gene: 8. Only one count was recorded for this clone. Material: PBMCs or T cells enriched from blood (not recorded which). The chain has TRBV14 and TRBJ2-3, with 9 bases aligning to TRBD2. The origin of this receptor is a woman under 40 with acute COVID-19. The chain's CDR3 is CASSQDGSGSLADTQYF. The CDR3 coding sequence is TGTGCCAGCAGCCAAGATGGTAGCGGGAGTTTAGCAGATACGCAGTATTTT.